This entry lists 3 T cell receptor beta chains sequenced from one sample in a study of preoperative IRX-2 immunotherapy in early breast cancer. The data were produced by immunoSEQ multiplex PCR, yet TCRdb's version contains in-frame clones alone and is incomplete. The data show 34,000 or so clones, around 83% seen once. This sample's treatment: preoperative locoregional IRX-2 cytokine immunotherapy. The starting material was lymph node tissue, obtained from a patient treated with IRX-2 immunotherapy. The origin of the receptors is a human donor with breast cancer.

This sequence joins TRBV7-5 and TRBJ2-1; TRBD2, the table's D call, was not compared with the DNA. TRBV7-5 corresponds to a pseudogene. The CDR3 runs to 15 residues. CDR3 sequence: CASSLAAGEFNEQFF. The CDR3 DNA is TGTGCCAGCAGCTTAGCGGCGGGAGAGTTCAATGAGCAGTTCTTC.

The chain employs TRBV11-3 and TRBJ2-7, with D perhaps matching TRBD1 (6 bases). There are 17 residues in the CDR3. Germline V CDR1 and CDR2: SGHNT, YENEEA. The germline V and J ends were trimmed by 5 bases and 5 bases, with 25 bases remaining between them. The DNA for the CDR3 is TGTGCCAGCAGCGCGCCCCTCCCTCAAGGGGGTCGGGACGAGCAGTACTTC. Translation: CASSAPLPQGGRDEQYF.

This clone is medium-sized within its sample. The chain uses TRBV11-3 and TRBJ2-7; D might be TRBD2 (5 bases). V lost 5 bases to trimming and J lost 6 bases, with 20 bases between them. Germline V gene sequence: CDR1 SGHNT, CDR2 YENEEA. The CDR3 consists of 15 residues. The CDR3 here is CASSPSGKHAGEQYF. CDR3 bases: TGTGCCAGCAGCCCGAGCGGTAAGCACGCCGGCGAGCAGTACTTC.